Reported below is one T cell receptor (beta chain). Its antigen is currently unknown. Splitting the CD4+ cells yielded a CD45RA+ naive subset and a CD45RA-negative memory subset. This entry comes from a study of shared clonotypes between healthy human individuals. Study-level background: The plates for each donor numbered three CD4 naive, three CD4 memory, two CD8 naive and one CD8 memory.

Study-wide results and caveats: Although depth was large, rarefaction showed that sequencing of the sorted subsets was incomplete.

Sorted-subset replicate PCRs used 200 ng of genomic DNA. This amount corresponded to about 30,000 T cell genomes. The protocol was immunoSEQ multiplex PCR, while the TCRdb copy is restricted to in-frame clones and leaves out a portion. Of 2.3 million or so clones listed, approximately 93% are singletons. This CDR3 region has 14 residues. V shed 4 bases and J 5 bases; nucleotides not matched to a gene: 4. From germline, CDR1 is SGHVS and CDR2 FQNEAQ. The sequence derives from a man between 18 and 29 years old in good health. Some clones in this sample may be carry-over from other donors' samples. The specimen sequenced was naive CD4+ T cells from PBMCs. Described subset: CD45RA+ positively selected. This rearrangement joins TRBV7-8 to TRBJ1-5; 8 nucleotides match TRBD1. CDR3 DNA sequence: TGTGCCAGCAGCTGGTCCAGGGGGCATCAGCCCCAGCATTTT. Encoded protein: CASSWSRGHQPQHF. The full variable domain, in which reference TRBV7-8 and TRBJ1-5 provide the parts outside the CDR3, is GAGVSQSPRYKVAKRGQDVALRCDPISGHVSLFWYQQALGQGPEFLTYFQNEAQLDKSGLPSDRFFAERPEGSVSTLKIQRTQQEDSAVYLCASSWSRGHQPQHFGDGTRLSIL.